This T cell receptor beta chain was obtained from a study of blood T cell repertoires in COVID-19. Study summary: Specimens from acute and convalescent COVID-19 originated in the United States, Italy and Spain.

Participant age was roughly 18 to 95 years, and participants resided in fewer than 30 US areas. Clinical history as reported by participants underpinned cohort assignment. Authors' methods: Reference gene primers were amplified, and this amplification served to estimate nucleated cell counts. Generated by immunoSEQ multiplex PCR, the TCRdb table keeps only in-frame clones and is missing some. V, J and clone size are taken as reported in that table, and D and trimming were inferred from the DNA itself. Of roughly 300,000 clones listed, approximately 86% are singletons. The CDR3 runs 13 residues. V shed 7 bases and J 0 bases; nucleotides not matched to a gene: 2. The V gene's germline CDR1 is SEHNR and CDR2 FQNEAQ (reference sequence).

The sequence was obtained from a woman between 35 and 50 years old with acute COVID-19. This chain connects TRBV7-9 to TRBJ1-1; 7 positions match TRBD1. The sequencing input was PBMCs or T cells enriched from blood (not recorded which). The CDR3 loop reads CASTGGMNTEAFF. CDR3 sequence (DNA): TGTGCCAGCACAGGGGGTATGAACACTGAAGCTTTCTTT. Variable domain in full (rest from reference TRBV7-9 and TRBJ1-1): DTGVSQNPRHKITKRGQNVTFRCDPISEHNRLYWYRQTLGQGPEFLTYFQNEAQLEKSRLLSDRFSAERPKGSFSTLEIQRTEQGDSAMYLCASTGGMNTEAFFGQGTRLTVV.